A single sample is the source of the 28 T cell receptor beta chains below, sequenced in a study of T cells after yellow fever vaccination. TCRdb fed the 5' RACE reads into MiXCR, producing one record per CDR3 protein. There are over 110,000 distinct CDR3 sequences in the sample; 6.5% to 8.5% occur only once, and under 0.85% lies in the top ten. Sequenced material: CD4+ T cells sorted from PBMCs, taken 5 days after the yellow fever booster vaccination. These receptors were taken from a man aged 25-45 years who received the YFV17D yellow fever vaccine.

Ten or more counts support this clonotype. V usage is TRBV5-1 and J usage is TRBJ2-2; 7 positions agree with TRBD2. Germline CDR1 and CDR2: SGHRS and YFSETQ. Trimming took 4 bases from V and 7 from J; bases not matched to a gene: 16. The CDR3 spans 17 residues. This CDR3 reads CASSARPRLAENGELFF. The CDR3 bases are TGCGCCAGCAGCGCCCGGCCAAGGCTAGCGGAAAACGGGGAGCTGTTTTTT.

The sample holds many counts of this clonotype. The V gene is TRBV5-1, the J gene TRBJ2-1, with D unclear. Trimming shortened V by 1 base and J by 8 bases, and 13 bases separated the two germline ends. The CDR3 contains 14 residues. Germline V gives CDR1 SGHRS, CDR2 YFSETQ. The CDR3 is CASSLRTHGDEQFF. Here the CDR3 DNA reads TGCGCCAGCAGCTTGAGGACCCATGGGGATGAGCAGTTCTTC. Full variable domain (rest looked up from reference TRBV5-1 and TRBJ2-1): KAGVTQTPRYLIKTRGQQVTLSCSPISGHRSVSWYQQTPGQGLQFLFEYFSETQRNKGNFPGRFSGRQFSNSRSEMNVSTLELGDSALYLCASSLRTHGDEQFFGPGTRLTVL.

Many counts were recorded for this clonotype. The V gene is TRBV7-2, the J gene TRBJ2-7, with a weak D call TRBD1 (5 bases). Looked up from germline, CDR1 is SGHTA and CDR2 is FQGNSA. The CDR3 contains 12 residues. The V end lost 5 bases, the J end lost 7 bases, and 12 bases lay between the germline ends. CDR3: CASSVRVGEQYF. In nucleotides, the CDR3 is TGTGCCAGCAGCGTCAGGGTGGGGGAGCAGTACTTC. Full variable domain (missing parts from reference TRBV7-2 and TRBJ2-7): GAGVSQSPSNKVTEKGKDVELRCDPISGHTALYWYRQSLGQGLEFLIYFQGNSAPDKSGLPSDRFSAERTGGSVSTLTIQRTQQEDSAVYLCASSVRVGEQYFGPGTRLTVT.

This clonotype was detected ten times or more. This rearrangement joins TRBV11-2 to TRBJ2-1; 7 nucleotides agree with TRBD2. Unmatched junction bases numbered 16, after V lost 4 bases and J lost 4 bases. Per germline, CDR1 SGHAT and CDR2 FQNNGV. The CDR3 is 18 residues long. CDR3: CASSSIALALADYNEQFF. CDR3 coding DNA: TGTGCCAGCAGCTCTATAGCCTTGGCCCTAGCGGATTACAATGAGCAGTTCTTC. The whole variable domain, remainder taken from reference TRBV11-2 and TRBJ2-1, is EAGVAQSPRYKIIEKRQSVAFWCNPISGHATLYWYQQILGQGPKLLIQFQNNGVVDDSQLPKDRFSAERLKGVDSTLKIQPAKLEDSAVYLCASSSIALALADYNEQFFGPGTRLTVL.

In its sample, this clonotype was seen a few times. Given a much more abundant clone one base away, this may be a read error. The CDR3 here is CASRSGQNYGYTF. CDR3 bases: TGTGCCAGCAGGTCGGGACAGAACTATGGCTACACCTTC. The chain joins TRBV28 to TRBJ1-2; 7 nucleotides match TRBD1. Germline lookup yields CDR1 MDHEN and CDR2 SYDVKM. The V and J ends lost 6 bases and 2 bases, in that order; junction bases with no gene match: 3. This CDR3 contains 13 residues.

The sample holds many counts of this clonotype. V and J are TRBV28 and TRBJ2-3, with D perhaps matching TRBD2 (6 bases). Germline values: CDR1 MDHEN, CDR2 SYDVKM. The CDR3 is 15 amino acids. The germline V and J ends were trimmed by 7 bases and 0 bases, with 14 bases remaining between them. In nucleotides, the CDR3 is TGTGCCAGCAACAATGGCGGACTAAGCACAGATACGCAGTATTTT. Translated: CASNNGGLSTDTQYF.

The sample holds many counts of this clonotype. The chain combines TRBV20-1 with TRBJ2-1, with 12 bases matching TRBD2. From germline, CDR1 is DFQATT and CDR2 SNEGSKA (reference sequence). V lost 6 bases, J lost 7 bases, and 10 bases stayed unmatched. This CDR3 contains 15 residues. The CDR3 DNA follows: TGCAGTGCCGATATGACTAGCGGGAGAACTAATGAGCAGTTCTTC. Encoded protein: CSADMTSGRTNEQFF.

This clonotype has ten or more counts. The chain has TRBV5-4 and TRBJ2-3; D remains unclear. The CDR3 extends over 14 amino acids. V gave up 0 bases and J gave up 2 bases, with 7 bases separating them. Germline CDR1 reads SGHNT; CDR2 reads YYREEE (reference sequence). The chain's CDR3 is CASSLATVTDTQYF. Written as DNA, the CDR3 is TGTGCCAGCAGCTTGGCTACGGTCACAGATACGCAGTATTTT.

This clonotype was counted ten times or more. V usage is TRBV24-1 and J usage is TRBJ2-5; no firm D call. CDR1 is KGHDR, CDR2 SFDVKD, per germline. Trimming removed 3 bases from V and 5 bases from J, with 15 bases in between. The CDR3 sequence is 15 residues long. CDR3 in amino acids: CATSDPSSGVETQYF. Here the CDR3 DNA reads TGTGCCACCAGTGATCCAAGTAGTGGTGTGGAGACCCAGTACTTC.

The V call is TRBV11-3, the J call TRBJ2-5; D possibly corresponds to TRBD2 (5 bases). The germline V gene has CDR1 SGHNT and CDR2 YENEEA. The V end was cut by 1 base, the J end by 4 bases, with 13 bases between. CDR3 length: 15 residues. CDR3 sequence: CASSLGSIATETQYF. The CDR3 nucleotides read TGTGCCAGCAGCTTAGGTTCGATAGCGACAGAGACCCAGTACTTC.

This clonotype was seen many times. The chain employs TRBV28 and TRBJ2-2, with TRBD2 matching over 10 bases. Per the germline V gene, CDR1 is MDHEN and CDR2 is SYDVKM. The trim removed 2 bases at V and 4 bases at J, leaving 4 bases unmatched. The CDR3 runs 16 residues. Here the CDR3 reads CASSLPRTSGTGELFF. The DNA for the CDR3 is TGTGCCAGCAGTTTACCCCGGACTAGCGGCACCGGGGAGCTGTTTTTT.

Concerning this clonotype: Just one base apart from a much larger clone, this may be a read error. The chain employs TRBV24-1 and TRBJ2-1; D remains ambiguous. The CDR3 length is 18 residues. V was clipped by 2 bases and J by 0 bases, with 16 bases between them. CDR1 is KGHDR and CDR2 is SFDVKD in the germline V gene. The CDR3 DNA reads as TGTGCCACCAGTGATTCTCGGCGGAGACGGGCCTCCTACAATGAGCAGTTCTTC. Encoded protein: CATSDSRRRRASYNEQFF.

This clonotype was recorded many times. The rearrangement joins TRBV9 to TRBJ1-1, with TRBD1 matching over 10 bases. Trimming took 0 bases from V and 0 from J; bases not matched to a gene: 8. The V gene's germline CDR1 is SGDLS and CDR2 YYNGEE. This CDR3 region has 18 residues. CDR3 sequence: CASSVGKGQGGMNTEAFF. CDR3 nucleotides: TGTGCCAGCAGCGTAGGAAAAGGACAGGGGGGGATGAACACTGAAGCTTTCTTT.

Ten or more counts support this clonotype. V and J are TRBV4-3 and TRBJ2-1; D might be TRBD2 (6 bases). Trimming stripped 0 bases from V and 0 bases from J, with 9 bases between. The CDR3 has 16 amino acids. In germline, CDR1 is LGHNA, CDR2 YSLEER. The CDR3 reads CASSQDFGSSYNEQFF. Here the CDR3 DNA reads TGCGCCAGCAGCCAAGATTTCGGGAGCTCCTACAATGAGCAGTTCTTC.

Comments on this clonotype: A much larger clone sits a single nucleotide away, making a read error possible. The chain combines TRBV4-3 with TRBJ2-5; D uncertain. CDR1 LGHNA and CDR2 YSLEER come from the germline V gene. The CDR3 loop spans 13 amino acids. The DNA of the CDR3 is TGCGCCAGCAGCCAAGATAACGGAGAGATCCAGTACTTC. It is translated as CASSQDNGEIQYF.

This clonotype was recorded many times. V usage is TRBV10-3 and J usage is TRBJ2-5, with TRBD1 matching 8 bases. The germline V gene encodes CDR1 ENHRY and CDR2 SYGVKD. The CDR3 runs to 15 residues. V shed 3 bases and J 4 bases; nucleotides not matched to a gene: 7. The CDR3 nucleotides read TGTGCCATCAGTGATCAGACAGGGGCGGGAGAGACCCAGTACTTC. This translates into CAISDQTGAGETQYF.

The chain recombines TRBV5-1 with TRBJ2-6; D not resolved. V was pared by 7 bases and J by 1 base, with 9 bases between. Germline assignment: CDR1 SGHRS and CDR2 YFSETQ. The length of the CDR3 is 14 residues. CDR3 coding DNA: TGCGCCAGCGAAGAAGGGTCTGGGGCCAACGTCCTGACTTTC. Its protein product is CASEEGSGANVLTF.

This clonotype came up many times. The rearrangement links TRBV27 to TRBJ2-2; perhaps D is TRBD1 or TRBD2 (5 bases each). This CDR3 comprises 13 residues. The germline gives CDR1 MNHEY, CDR2 SMNVEV (reference sequence). V gave up 7 bases and J gave up 10 bases, with 16 bases separating them. CDR3 sequence: CASKGPSRSELFF. As DNA, the CDR3 is TGTGCCAGCAAGGGACCGAGCCGGTCGGAGCTGTTTTTT.

This clonotype has only a few counts. The V and J genes are TRBV30 and TRBJ2-7; D uncertain. Germline CDR1 and CDR2: GTSNPN and SVGIG (reference sequence). The CDR3 is made up of 12 amino acids. V gave up 4 bases and J gave up 0 bases, with 7 bases separating them. The CDR3 spells CAWTTDSYEQYF. DNA of the CDR3: TGTGCCTGGACCACCGACTCCTACGAGCAGTACTTC.

This clonotype was observed many times. V is TRBV5-1 and J is TRBJ2-5, with 11 bases matching TRBD1. Germline V gene lookup returns CDR1 SGHRS and CDR2 YFSETQ. This CDR3 spans 15 amino acids. Trimming cost V 2 bases and J 4 bases; bases outside gene matches: 4. CDR3 sequence (DNA): TGCGCCAGCAGCTTAGCCGGGACAGGGGGAGAGACCCAGTACTTC. Protein product: CASSLAGTGGETQYF.

At least ten counts were recorded for this clonotype. The rearrangement uses TRBV5-6 and TRBJ2-1, with D unresolved. Deletions cut 4 bases from V and 7 bases from J, with 18 bases between. Germline V gene lookup returns CDR1 SGHDT and CDR2 YYEEEE. CDR3 length equals 15 residues. In nucleotides, the CDR3 is TGTGCCAGCAGCACCGACGTTACCAATGTGAATGAGCAGTTCTTC. Translated, it gives CASSTDVTNVNEQFF.

This clonotype was recorded a few times. CDR3 in DNA: TGTGCCAGCAGCCTAGGCCTCCAAGGGCACGAGCAGTACTTC. Encoded protein: CASSLGLQGHEQYF. The chain uses TRBV7-2 and TRBJ2-7; D is unclear. V was pared by 5 bases and J by 5 bases, with 16 bases between. The CDR3 sequence is 14 residues long. The germline gives CDR1 SGHTA, CDR2 FQGNSA.

At least ten counts were recorded for this clonotype. In DNA, the CDR3 is TGTGCCAGCAAGCAGCGGGAGGGCCCTGACAATGAGCAGTTCTTC. Protein sequence: CASKQREGPDNEQFF. The chain uses TRBV12-3 or TRBV12-4 and TRBJ2-1; TRBD2 agrees at 10 bases. J was trimmed by 5 bases and V by 7 bases; bases with no gene match: 8. There are 15 residues in the CDR3.

This clonotype was recorded many times. The genes are TRBV6-2 or TRBV6-3 and TRBJ1-1, with 9 positions matching TRBD1. V shed 6 bases, J shed 5 bases, and the junction held 13 bases outside the gene matches. Looked up from germline, CDR1 is MNHEY and CDR2 is SVGEGT. This CDR3 is built from 16 residues. CDR3 amino acids: CASSRTGTGSKTEAFF. CDR3 bases: TGTGCCAGCAGCAGGACTGGGACAGGGTCAAAGACTGAAGCTTTCTTT.

Details on this clonotype: This clone may be a read error of a much larger clone one base away. V is TRBV20-1 and J is TRBJ2-2; TRBD2 agrees at 9 bases. The germline gives CDR1 DFQATT, CDR2 SNEGSKA (reference sequence). The CDR3 is 16 residues long. CDR3 bases: TGCAGTGCTAGAGACCTCGGCGGGAGGGACACCCGGGAGCTGTTTTTT. Its protein product is CSARDLGGRDTRELFF.

The sample holds many counts of this clonotype. This chain connects TRBV7-8 to TRBJ2-5; D unresolved. Germline V CDR1 and CDR2: SGHVS, FQNEAQ. The CDR3 is 14 residues long. The germline V and J ends were trimmed by 3 bases and 7 bases, with 15 bases remaining between them. The CDR3 protein is CASSLDAAALTQYF. The CDR3 nucleotides read TGTGCCAGCAGCTTGGACGCTGCGGCATTGACCCAGTACTTC.

This clonotype was counted at least ten times. The chain combines TRBV7-2 with TRBJ2-5; D possibly matches TRBD1 or TRBD2 (6 bases each). Germline CDR1 SGHTA, CDR2 FQGNSA. Trimming removed 2 bases at V and 9 bases at J, with 22 bases between. The CDR3 totals 16 residues. CDR3 nucleotides: TGTGCCAGCAGCTTATCGGGTCCTGCGAGGGGGAGGTCCCAGTACTTC. Translating gives CASSLSGPARGRSQYF.

This clonotype was counted many times. V usage is TRBV5-1 and J usage is TRBJ2-2; TRBD1 aligns across 8 bases. The CDR3 is made up of 16 amino acids. CDR1 SGHRS and CDR2 YFSETQ come from the germline V gene. After removal of 0 bases from V and 2 bases from J, the junction contained 3 bases not matched to a gene. Here the CDR3 reads CASSLAGQGNTGELFF. In nucleotides, the CDR3 is TGCGCCAGCAGCTTGGCCGGACAGGGTAACACCGGGGAGCTGTTTTTT.